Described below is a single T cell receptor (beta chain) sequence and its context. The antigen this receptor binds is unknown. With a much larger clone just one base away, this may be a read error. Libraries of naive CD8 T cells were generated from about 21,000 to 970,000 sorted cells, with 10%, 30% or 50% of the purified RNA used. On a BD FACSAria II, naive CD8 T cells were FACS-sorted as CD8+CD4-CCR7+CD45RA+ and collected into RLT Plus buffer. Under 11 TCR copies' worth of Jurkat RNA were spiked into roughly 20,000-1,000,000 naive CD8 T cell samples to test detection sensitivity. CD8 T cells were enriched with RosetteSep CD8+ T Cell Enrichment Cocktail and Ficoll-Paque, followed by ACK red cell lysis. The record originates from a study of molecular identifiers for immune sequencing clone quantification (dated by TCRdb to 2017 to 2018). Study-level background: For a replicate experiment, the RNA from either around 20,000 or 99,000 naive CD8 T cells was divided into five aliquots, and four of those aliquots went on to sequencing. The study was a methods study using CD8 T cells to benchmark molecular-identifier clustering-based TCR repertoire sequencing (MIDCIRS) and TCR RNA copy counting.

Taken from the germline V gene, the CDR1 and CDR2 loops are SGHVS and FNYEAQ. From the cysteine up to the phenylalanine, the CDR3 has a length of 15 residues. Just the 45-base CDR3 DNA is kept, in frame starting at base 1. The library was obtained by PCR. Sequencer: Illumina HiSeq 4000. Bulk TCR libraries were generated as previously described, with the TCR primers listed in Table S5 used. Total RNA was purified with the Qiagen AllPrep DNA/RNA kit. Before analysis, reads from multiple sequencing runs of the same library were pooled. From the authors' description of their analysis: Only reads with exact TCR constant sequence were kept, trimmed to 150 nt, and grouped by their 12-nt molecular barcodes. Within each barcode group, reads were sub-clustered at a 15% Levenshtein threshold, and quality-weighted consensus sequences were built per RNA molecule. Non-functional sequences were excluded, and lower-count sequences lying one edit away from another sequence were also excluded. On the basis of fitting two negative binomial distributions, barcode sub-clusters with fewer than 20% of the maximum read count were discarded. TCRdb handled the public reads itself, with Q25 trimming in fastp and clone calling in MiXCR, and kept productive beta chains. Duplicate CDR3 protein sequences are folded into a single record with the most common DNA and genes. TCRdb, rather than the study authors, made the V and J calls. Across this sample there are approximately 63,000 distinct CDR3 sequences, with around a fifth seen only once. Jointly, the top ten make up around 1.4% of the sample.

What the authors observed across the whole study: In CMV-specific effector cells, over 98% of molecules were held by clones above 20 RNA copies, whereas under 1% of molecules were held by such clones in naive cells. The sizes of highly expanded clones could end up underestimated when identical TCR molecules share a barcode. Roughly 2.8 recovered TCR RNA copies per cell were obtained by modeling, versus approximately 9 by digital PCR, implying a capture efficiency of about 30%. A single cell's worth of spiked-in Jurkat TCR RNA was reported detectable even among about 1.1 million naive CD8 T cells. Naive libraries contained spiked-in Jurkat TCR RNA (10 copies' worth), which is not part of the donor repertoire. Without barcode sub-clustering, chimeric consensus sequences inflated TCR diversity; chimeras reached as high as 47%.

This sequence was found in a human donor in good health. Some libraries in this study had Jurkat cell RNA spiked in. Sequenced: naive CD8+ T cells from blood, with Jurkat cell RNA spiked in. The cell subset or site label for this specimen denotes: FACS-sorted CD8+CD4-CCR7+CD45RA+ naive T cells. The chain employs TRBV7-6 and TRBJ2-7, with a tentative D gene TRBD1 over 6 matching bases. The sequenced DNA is TGTGCCATCAGCTTAGAGGGGGTTCCAGTCTACGAGCAGTACTTC. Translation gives CAISLEGVPVYEQYF.